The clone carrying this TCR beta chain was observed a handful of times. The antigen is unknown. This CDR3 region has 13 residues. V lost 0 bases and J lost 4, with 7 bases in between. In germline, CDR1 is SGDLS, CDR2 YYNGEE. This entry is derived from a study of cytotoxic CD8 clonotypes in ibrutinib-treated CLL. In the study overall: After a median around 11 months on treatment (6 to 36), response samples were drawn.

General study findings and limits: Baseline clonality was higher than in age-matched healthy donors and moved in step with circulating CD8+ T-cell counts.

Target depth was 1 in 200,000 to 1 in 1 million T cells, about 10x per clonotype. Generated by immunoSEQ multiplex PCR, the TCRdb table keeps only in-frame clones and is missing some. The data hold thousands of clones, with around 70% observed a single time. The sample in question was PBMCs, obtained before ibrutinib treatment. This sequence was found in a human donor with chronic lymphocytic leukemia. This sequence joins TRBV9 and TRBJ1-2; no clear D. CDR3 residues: CASSVDAGYGYTF. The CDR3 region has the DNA TGTGCCAGCAGCGTAGATGCAGGCTATGGCTACACCTTC.